This T cell receptor (beta chain) originates from a study of blood T cell repertoires in COVID-19. Trimming at V came to 4 bases and at J to 7 bases, leaving 19 bases not matched to a gene. Germline values: CDR1 MGHRA, CDR2 YSYEKL. The CDR3 is 19 residues long. TCRdb's copy holds only in-frame clones and misses some; the assay was immunoSEQ multiplex PCR. The sample has around 150,000 clones, around 82% seen once. This clonotype was obtained from a woman aged 60-75 years with acute or convalescent COVID-19. Sample: peripheral blood. The chain joins TRBV4-1 to TRBJ2-1; 10 bases fit TRBD2. CDR3: CASSLPTLQREGLRNEQFF. In nucleotides, the CDR3 is TGCGCCAGCAGCCTCCCTACCCTTCAGCGGGAGGGCCTTAGGAATGAGCAGTTCTTC.